These T cell receptor beta chains were read from a single sample in a study of control samples from healthy donors and cancer patients. Sequenced by immunoSEQ multiplex PCR; TCRdb stores in-frame clones only, minus some. This sample has about 59,000 clones, with more than 75% found just once. The material sequenced was PBMCs. Receptors were obtained from a woman aged 55-70 years with lung cancer. The CDR3 runs from the conserved cysteine through the conserved F or W.

TRBJ1-6 TRBV5-1 CASSLGTSNSPLHF
TRBJ1-1 TRBV7-6 CASSLQDSGAFF
TRBJ1-1 TRBV7-8 CASSPGGRVDAEAFF
TRBJ1-2 TRBV5-4 CASSPGTEEGGYTF
TRBJ2-5 TRBV28 CASSLIAGRQETQYF
TRBJ2-7 TRBV6-6 CASSYSAGAAYEQYF
TRBJ2-1 TRBV2 CASNLRLNEQFF
TRBJ2-1 TRBV6-1 CASSEAGYSSYNEQFF
TRBJ2-3 TRBV19 CASSLRFTDTQYF
TRBJ1-2 TRBV7-3 CAPWGLNGYTF
TRBJ1-3 TRBV4-1 CASSQDRAAGNTIYF
TRBJ2-1 TRBV4-1 CASSQSRGAYGNEQFF
TRBJ1-6 TRBV2 CASSERGLGDSPLHF
TRBJ2-2 TRBV29-1 CSVAATNTGELFF
TRBJ2-4 TRBV3-1/TRBV3-2 CASSLLGHPGTDIQYF
TRBJ1-1 TRBV4-2 CASSQSRLVAEAFF
TRBJ2-5 TRBV12-5 CASGRGQGQETQYF
TRBJ2-3 TRBV7-3 CASSFRGTGTADTQYF
TRBJ2-1 TRBV3-1/TRBV3-2 CASSPSGGPYNEQFF
TRBJ2-2 TRBV7-2 CASSLGQLKNTGELFF
TRBJ2-7 TRBV6-5 CASSYSQWYYEQYF
TRBJ2-3 TRBV6-2/TRBV6-3 CASSTREREIADTQYF
TRBJ1-2 TRBV5-1 CASSLENRGQGGYTF
TRBJ2-5 TRBV10-3 CAISESQETQYF
TRBJ2-3 TRBV19 CASRDRGTDTQYF
TRBJ1-2 TRBV19 CASSPAAHPGIYGYTF
TRBJ2-1 TRBV6-5 CASKQTGSSYNEQFF
TRBJ2-1 TRBV30 CAWSVGLADVNEQFF
TRBJ1-2 TRBV12-3/TRBV12-4 CASSTDSYGYTF
TRBJ1-2 TRBV7-3 CASSLSIGDGYTF
TRBJ2-1 TRBV6-1 CASSEVVGTGENEQFF
TRBJ2-1 TRBV7-9 CASAPHISYNEQFF
TRBJ1-2 TRBV19 CASSSTTGAGYGYTF
TRBJ2-1 TRBV14 CASSQEDPPVTSYNEQFF
TRBJ2-7 TRBV2 CASRAGTGELIYEQYF
TRBJ2-3 TRBV15 CATSRDRGLSDTQYF
TRBJ1-2 TRBV2 CASSKYGNYGYTF
TRBJ1-2 TRBV2 CAGSARGNGYTF
TRBJ2-1 TRBV19 CASSWTRLGGNEQFF
TRBJ1-4 TRBV5-1 CASSPQGTNEKLFF
TRBJ1-2 TRBV18 CASSPTGGGYTF
TRBJ1-5 TRBV9 CASSGAGGQPQHF
TRBJ2-7 TRBV30 CAWTPGTDLPYEQYF
TRBJ2-1 TRBV29-1 CSVDSSPPSEQFF
TRBJ1-2 TRBV24-1 CATSDKAPRAGGANYGYTF
TRBJ2-3 TRBV7-6 CASSLGVSSTDTQYF
TRBJ2-3 TRBV7-3 CASSLDPTDTQYF
TRBJ2-1 TRBV19 CASSIVTEQFF
TRBJ2-7 TRBV2 CASSDRGFEQYF
TRBJ2-1 TRBV12-3/TRBV12-4 CASSDRGVQFF
TRBJ1-2 TRBV19 CASSIGAGGSYGYTF
TRBJ2-1 TRBV5-5 CASSLRAVPYNEQFF
TRBJ1-2 TRBV6-1 CASSDPSGTLGYGYTF
TRBJ2-1 TRBV6-5 CASSYPRGSYNEQFF
TRBJ1-5 TRBV30 CAWNPGGRSNQPQHF
TRBJ1-5 TRBV6-2/TRBV6-3 CASSPPGSDRPQHF